This TCR beta chain stems from a study of cytomegalovirus exposure and HLA in healthy donors. Using immunoSEQ multiplex PCR, the repertoire was profiled, and TCRdb retains in-frame clones only, with some absent. The sample lists roughly 110,000 clones, about 87% seen once, with about 1.8% in the top ten. Germline CDR1 is SGHDN and CDR2 is FVKESK. The CDR3 consists of 15 residues. With 5 bases removed from V and 3 bases from J, the gap between germline ends came to 17 bases. This rearrangement joins TRBV14 to TRBJ2-7; TRBD1 is a possible D gene (6 bases). Sequences were obtained from PBMCs. The sequence derives from a woman younger than 35 in good health and CMV-seropositive. The CDR3 is CASSSAMAGVYEQYF. CDR3 nucleotide sequence: TGTGCCAGCAGCTCCGCCATGGCAGGGGTCTACGAGCAGTACTTC.